This note documents a single T cell receptor (beta chain) sequence. Only a few counts were recorded for this clonotype. The antigen it binds to is not known. Qualities for individual bases were not recorded, and no much larger clone is one base off. The data belong to a study of T cell repertoires in cytomegalovirus infection (dated by TCRdb to about 2019). In terms of the full investigation: Recently identified HLA-C-restricted CMV epitopes, whose presentation resists viral immunomodulation, were targeted by peptide stimulations together with well-studied HLA-B-restricted epitopes. Because public TCR beta signatures pointed to carriage of CMV infection together with the matching HLA type, the HLA type of each donor mattered for the analysis.

Per the publication, the treatment or condition label means: in vitro stimulation with specific CMV peptide epitopes to enrich CMV-specific T cells. The full study reports these points: Carriers of CMV infection plus the relevant HLA type were discriminated by the cumulative frequency of public TCR beta family members in the study cohort and in an independent roughly 380-donor cohort. The ex vivo response was dominated by HLA-C-restricted CMV-specific TCR beta clonotypes, and the single most frequent clonotype in two of eight donors was supplied by these HLA-C-restricted clonotypes.

Measured from the cysteine to the phenylalanine, the CDR3 is 15 residues long. Only the CDR3 portion is preserved as DNA: 45 bases, with reading frame beginning at the first base. V loses 5 bases of germline sequence and J loses 5 bases, and the interval between the two ends is 17 bases. CDR1 and CDR2, looked up from the germline V gene, are KGHDR and SFDVKD. Sequencing relied on an Illumina HiSeq 1500. The raw public data were reprocessed by TCRdb itself: fastp quality trimming at Q25, MiXCR clonotype calling, in-frame beta chains only. Entries are consolidated by CDR3 protein sequence, retaining the most common genes and DNA. The sample profile shows 900,000 to 950,000 distinct CDR3 sequences; around a third of them were found once. In total, the top ten clones hold over 12% of the sample.

The receptor's source is a human donor in good health (CMV status not recorded). Some clones in this sample may be carry-over from other donors' samples. Rearrangement joined TRBV24-1 to TRBJ2-5, with the D call perhaps TRBD1 or TRBD2, each one matching 5 bases. Material: cultured CD8+ T cells from PBMCs, obtained from culture after CMV antigen stimulation. CDR3 protein: CATSGGQGEWETQYF. In nucleotide form, the sequence is TGTGCCACCAGTGGCGGACAAGGGGAGTGGGAGACCCAGTACTTC.